The 2 T cell receptor beta chains reported below all come from one sample, sequenced in a study of radiation and T cells in renal cell carcinoma. As to time point: blood 2 weeks post-SBRT. The treatment here: 15 Gy SBRT to primary tumor, nephrectomy 4 weeks later. Here immunoSEQ multiplex PCR was the method, and the copy in TCRdb shows in-frame clones only, minus some. The table shows 100,000 to 150,000 clones, with 65% to 85% occurring only once. The sample consisted of blood, taken from a patient whose treatment included radiotherapy and nephrectomy. The receptor set was obtained from a man in his forties or fifties with renal cell carcinoma.

This clone appeared a single time. The CDR3 DNA follows: TGTGCCAGTAGTATAGATTCTGGCAGGGGGATAGGTCGATCTACTAACACCGGGGAGCTGTTTTTT. This sequence encodes CASSIDSGRGIGRSTNTGELFF. The rearrangement links TRBV19 to TRBJ2-2, with 7 bases lining up with TRBD1. J was trimmed by 2 bases and V by 0 bases; bases with no gene match: 21. This CDR3 comprises 22 residues. Germline V CDR1 and CDR2: LNHDA, SQIVND (reference sequence).

This sequence joins TRBV28 and TRBJ2-3; D is possibly TRBD2 (6 bases). Trimming removed 5 bases at V and 5 bases at J, with 11 bases between. The CDR3 is made up of 13 amino acids. Germline V gives CDR1 MDHEN, CDR2 SYDVKM. In DNA form, the CDR3 reads TGTGCCAGCAGTGGGGCGGGGAGAGATACGCAGTATTTT. It translates to CASSGAGRDTQYF. The full variable domain, in which reference TRBV28 and TRBJ2-3 provide the parts outside the CDR3, is DVKVTQSSRYLVKRTGEKVFLECVQDMDHENMFWYRQDPGLGLRLIYFSYDVKMKEKGDIPEGYSVSREKKERFSLILESASTNQTSMYLCASSGAGRDTQYFGPGTRLTVL.